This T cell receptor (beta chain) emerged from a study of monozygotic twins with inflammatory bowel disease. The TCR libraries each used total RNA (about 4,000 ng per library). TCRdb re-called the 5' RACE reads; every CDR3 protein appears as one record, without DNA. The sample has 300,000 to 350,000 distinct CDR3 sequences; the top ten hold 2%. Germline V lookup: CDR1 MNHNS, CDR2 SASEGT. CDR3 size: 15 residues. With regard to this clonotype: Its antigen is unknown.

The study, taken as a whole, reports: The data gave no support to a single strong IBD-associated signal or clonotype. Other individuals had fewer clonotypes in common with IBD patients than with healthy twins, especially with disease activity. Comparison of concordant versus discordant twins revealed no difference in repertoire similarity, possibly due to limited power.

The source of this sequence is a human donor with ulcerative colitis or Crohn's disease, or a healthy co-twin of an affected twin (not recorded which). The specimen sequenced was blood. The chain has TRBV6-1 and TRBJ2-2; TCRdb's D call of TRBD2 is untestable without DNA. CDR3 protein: CASLTSVGSFGELFF.